Presented here are 8 T cell receptor beta chains from one specimen sequenced in a study of cytomegalovirus exposure and HLA in healthy donors. Sequencing used immunoSEQ multiplex PCR; TCRdb keeps in-frame clones, though not all of them. Here the sample spans about 250,000 clones, more than 75% being singletons. Sample: PBMCs. Receptors originate from a man younger than 35 in good health and CMV-seropositive.

This sequence joins TRBV2 and TRBJ2-2; possibly TRBD2 for D (5 bases). This CDR3 region has 13 residues. V was cut by 3 bases and J by 6 bases, with 8 bases left in between. Germline assignment: CDR1 SNHLY and CDR2 FYNNEI. The CDR3 DNA follows: TGTGCCAGCAGTGATACTAGTCCCGGGGAGCTGTTTTTT. Translated, it gives CASSDTSPGELFF.

The gene calls are TRBV6-5 and TRBJ1-1, with D perhaps matching TRBD1 (5 bases). CDR1 is MNHEY, CDR2 SVGAGI, per germline. The CDR3 extends over 16 amino acids. The V end was cut by 0 bases, the J end by 4 bases, with 15 bases between. The CDR3 sequence is CASSYSRVGGSTEAFF. The DNA of the CDR3 is TGTGCCAGCAGTTACTCAAGGGTTGGGGGGAGCACTGAAGCTTTCTTT.

In its sample, this clone was seen a few times. The V call is TRBV7-9, the J call TRBJ2-1, with D possibly being TRBD2 (6 bases). This CDR3 is 14 amino acids long. Trimming stripped 0 bases from V and 6 bases from J, with 9 bases between. Germline CDR1 and CDR2: SEHNR and FQNEAQ (reference sequence). The CDR3 protein is CASSLAFSGNEQFF. Here the CDR3 DNA reads TGTGCCAGCAGCTTAGCGTTTAGCGGCAATGAGCAGTTCTTC.

J is TRBJ2-1 and V is TRBV27; 11 bases are shared with TRBD2. V shed 6 bases, J shed 7 bases, and the junction held 8 bases outside the gene matches. CDR1 is MNHEY and CDR2 is SMNVEV in the germline V gene (reference sequence). This CDR3 is 15 amino acids long. The CDR3 sequence: CASSYSGRVYNEQFF. The CDR3 DNA reads TGTGCCAGCAGCTATAGCGGGAGGGTATATAATGAGCAGTTCTTC.

The rearrangement links TRBV5-1 to TRBJ2-7; 7 positions match TRBD1. The CDR3 is made up of 14 amino acids. Looked up from germline, CDR1 is SGHRS and CDR2 is YFSETQ. Trimming removed 1 base from V and 5 bases from J; junction bases left unmatched: 6. The CDR3: CASSLQQGYHEQYF. CDR3 DNA sequence: TGCGCCAGCAGCTTGCAACAGGGGTACCACGAGCAGTACTTC.

This clone was observed once. The chain has TRBV18 and TRBJ2-3; D is unresolved. CDR3 length: 12 amino acids. The germline V and J ends were trimmed by 5 bases and 4 bases, with 7 bases remaining between them. Germline CDR1 is KGHSH and CDR2 is LQKENI. The CDR3: CASSDSADTQYF. CDR3 DNA: TGTGCCAGCTCAGACTCCGCAGATACGCAGTATTTT.

The chain links TRBV30 to TRBJ1-1, with no clear D. V was cut by 1 base and J by 5 bases, with 14 bases left in between. The CDR3 length is 14 residues. Germline CDR1 is GTSNPN and CDR2 is SVGIG (reference sequence). CDR3 nucleotides: TGTGCCTGGAGTGAGGACGAACGCCAAACTGAAGCTTTCTTT. Its translation is CAWSEDERQTEAFF.

The CDR3: CASTQWNGERNEQFF. The CDR3 bases are TGTGCCAGCACCCAGTGGAACGGCGAAAGGAATGAGCAGTTCTTC. V gene TRBV7-6 combines with J gene TRBJ2-1; D is uncertain. Trimming left V 7 bases short and J 7 bases short, with 20 bases between. CDR1 SGHVS and CDR2 FNYEAQ come from the germline V gene. This CDR3 is 15 amino acids long.